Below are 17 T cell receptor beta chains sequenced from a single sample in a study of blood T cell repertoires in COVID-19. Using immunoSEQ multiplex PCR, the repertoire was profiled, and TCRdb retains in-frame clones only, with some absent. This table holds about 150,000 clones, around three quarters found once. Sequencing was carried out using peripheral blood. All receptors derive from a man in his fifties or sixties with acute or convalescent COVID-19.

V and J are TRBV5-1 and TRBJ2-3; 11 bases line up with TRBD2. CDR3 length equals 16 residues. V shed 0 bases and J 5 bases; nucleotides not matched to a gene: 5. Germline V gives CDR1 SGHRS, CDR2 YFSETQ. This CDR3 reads CASSLASGGLGDTQYF. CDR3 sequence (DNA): TGCGCCAGCAGCTTGGCTAGCGGGGGGCTAGGAGATACGCAGTATTTT.

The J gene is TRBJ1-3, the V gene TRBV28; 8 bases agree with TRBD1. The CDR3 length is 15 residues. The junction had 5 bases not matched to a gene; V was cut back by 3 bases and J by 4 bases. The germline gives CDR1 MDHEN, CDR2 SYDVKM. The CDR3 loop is CASSFQGARGNTIYF. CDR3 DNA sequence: TGTGCCAGCAGTTTCCAGGGGGCGAGGGGAAACACCATATATTTT.

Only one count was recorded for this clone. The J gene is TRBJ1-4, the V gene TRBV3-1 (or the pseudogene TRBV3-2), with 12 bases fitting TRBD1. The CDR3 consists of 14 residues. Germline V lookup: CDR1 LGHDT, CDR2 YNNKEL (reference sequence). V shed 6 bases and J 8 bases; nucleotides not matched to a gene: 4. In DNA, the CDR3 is TGTGCCAGCAGGGGACAGGGGGCAGGGGAAAAACTGTTTTTT. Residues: CASRGQGAGEKLFF.

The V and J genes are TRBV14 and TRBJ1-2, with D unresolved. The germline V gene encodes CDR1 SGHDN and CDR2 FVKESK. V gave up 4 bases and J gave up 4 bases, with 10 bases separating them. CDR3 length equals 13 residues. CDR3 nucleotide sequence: TGTGCCAGCAGCCCCAGCCAGGCCTATGGCTACACCTTC. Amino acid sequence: CASSPSQAYGYTF.

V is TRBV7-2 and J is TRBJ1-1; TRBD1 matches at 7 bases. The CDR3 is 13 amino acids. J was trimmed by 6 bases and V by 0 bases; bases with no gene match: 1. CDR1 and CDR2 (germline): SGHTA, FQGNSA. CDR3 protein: CASSLATGSEAFF. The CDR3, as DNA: TGTGCCAGCAGCTTAGCGACAGGGTCTGAAGCTTTCTTT.

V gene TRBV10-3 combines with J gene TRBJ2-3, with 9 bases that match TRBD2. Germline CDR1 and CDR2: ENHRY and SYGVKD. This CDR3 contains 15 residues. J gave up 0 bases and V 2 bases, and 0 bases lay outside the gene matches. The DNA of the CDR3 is TGTGCCATCAGTGAGACTAGCGGGAGCACAGATACGCAGTATTTT. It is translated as CAISETSGSTDTQYF.

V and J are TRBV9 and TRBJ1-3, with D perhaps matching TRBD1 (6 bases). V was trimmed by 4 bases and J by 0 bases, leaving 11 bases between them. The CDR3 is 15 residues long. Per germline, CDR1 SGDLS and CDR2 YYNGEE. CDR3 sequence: CASSRGGHSGNTIYF. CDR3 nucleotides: TGTGCCAGCAGCCGGGGGGGCCACTCTGGAAACACCATATATTTT.

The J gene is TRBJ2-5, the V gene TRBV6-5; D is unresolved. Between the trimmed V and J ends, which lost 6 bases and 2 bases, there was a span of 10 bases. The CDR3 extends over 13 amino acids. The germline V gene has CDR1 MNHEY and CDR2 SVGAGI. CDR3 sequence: CASRDGEQETQYF. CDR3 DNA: TGTGCCAGCAGGGATGGAGAGCAAGAGACCCAGTACTTC.

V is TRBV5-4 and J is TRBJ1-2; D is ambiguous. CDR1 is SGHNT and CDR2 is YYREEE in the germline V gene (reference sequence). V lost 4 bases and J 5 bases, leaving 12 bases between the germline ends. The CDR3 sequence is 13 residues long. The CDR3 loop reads CASSEGYTYGYTF. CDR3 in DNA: TGTGCCAGCAGCGAGGGCTACACGTATGGCTACACCTTC.

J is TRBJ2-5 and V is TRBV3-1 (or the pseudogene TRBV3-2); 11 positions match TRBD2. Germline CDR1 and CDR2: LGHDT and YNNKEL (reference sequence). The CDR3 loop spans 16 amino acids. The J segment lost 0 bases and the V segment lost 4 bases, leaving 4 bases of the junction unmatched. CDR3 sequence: CASSLTSGVYQETQYF. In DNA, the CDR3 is TGTGCCAGCAGCCTGACTAGCGGGGTTTACCAAGAGACCCAGTACTTC.

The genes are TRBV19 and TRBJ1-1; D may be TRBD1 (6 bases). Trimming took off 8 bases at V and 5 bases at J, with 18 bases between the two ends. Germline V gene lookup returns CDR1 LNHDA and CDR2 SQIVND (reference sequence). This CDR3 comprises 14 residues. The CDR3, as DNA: TGTGCCAGTTCGTCTAGCGGGGGCGAAACTGAAGCTTTCTTT. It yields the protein CASSSSGGETEAFF.

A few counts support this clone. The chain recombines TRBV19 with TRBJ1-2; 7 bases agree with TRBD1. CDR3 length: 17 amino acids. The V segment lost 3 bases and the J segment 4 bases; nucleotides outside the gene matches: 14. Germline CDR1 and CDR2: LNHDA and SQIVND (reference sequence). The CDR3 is CASSIRVVTGTAYGYTF. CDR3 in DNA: TGTGCCAGTAGTATCCGGGTGGTCACCGGGACAGCCTATGGCTACACCTTC.

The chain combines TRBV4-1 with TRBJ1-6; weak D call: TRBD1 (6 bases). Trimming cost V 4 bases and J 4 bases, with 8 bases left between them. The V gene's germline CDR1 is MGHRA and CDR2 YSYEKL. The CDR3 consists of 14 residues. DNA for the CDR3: TGCGCCAGCAGCCCCGGACAGTATAATTCACCCCTCCACTTT. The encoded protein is CASSPGQYNSPLHF.

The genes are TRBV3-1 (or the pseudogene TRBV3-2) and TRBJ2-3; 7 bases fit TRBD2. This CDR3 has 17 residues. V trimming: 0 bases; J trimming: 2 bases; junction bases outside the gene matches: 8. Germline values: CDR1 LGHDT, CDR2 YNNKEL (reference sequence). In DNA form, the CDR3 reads TGTGCCAGCAGCCAAGACTCGGGCGGGAGATACACAGATACGCAGTATTTT. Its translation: CASSQDSGGRYTDTQYF.

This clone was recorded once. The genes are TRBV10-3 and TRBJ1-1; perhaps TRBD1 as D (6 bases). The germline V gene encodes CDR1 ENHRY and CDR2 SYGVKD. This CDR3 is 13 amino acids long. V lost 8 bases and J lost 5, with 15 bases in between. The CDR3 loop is CAIGEQGWTEAFF. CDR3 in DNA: TGTGCCATCGGAGAACAGGGTTGGACTGAAGCTTTCTTT.

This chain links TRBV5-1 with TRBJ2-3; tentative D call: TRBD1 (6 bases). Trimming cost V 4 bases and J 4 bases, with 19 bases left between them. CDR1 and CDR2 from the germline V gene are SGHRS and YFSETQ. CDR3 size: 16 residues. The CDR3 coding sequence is TGCGCCAGCAGCCCCGTGACAGGATTTGGCCCAGATACGCAGTATTTT. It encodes CASSPVTGFGPDTQYF.

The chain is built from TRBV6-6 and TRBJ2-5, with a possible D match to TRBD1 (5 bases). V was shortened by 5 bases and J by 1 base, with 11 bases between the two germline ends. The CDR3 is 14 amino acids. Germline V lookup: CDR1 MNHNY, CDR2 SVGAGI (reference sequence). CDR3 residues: CASSLTVLQETQYF. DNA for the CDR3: TGTGCCAGCAGTCTGACAGTACTCCAAGAGACCCAGTACTTC.